Reported below is one TCR beta chain. Its antigen remains unidentified. V lost 2 bases to trimming and J lost 0 bases, with 5 bases between them. Germline V lookup: CDR1 MNHEY, CDR2 SVGAGI. CDR3 length equals 15 residues. The sample belongs to a study of T cell repertoires in cytomegalovirus infection. At the level of the study: Well-studied HLA-B-restricted CMV epitopes were used in the study alongside recently identified HLA-C-restricted ones. Signatures in public TCR beta sequences pointed to both CMV infection and matching HLA type. Findings of the study overall: CMV-specific TCR beta clonotypes restricted by HLA-C were the ones dominating the ex vivo response. The cumulative frequency of public TCR beta families identified carriers of CMV plus the relevant HLA.

From the reads, TCRdb called clonotypes with MiXCR, one entry per CDR3 protein. This sample has approximately 1,000,000 distinct CDR3 sequences, with roughly 30% found just once. The V gene is TRBV6-5, the J gene TRBJ2-6; D gene ambiguous. This sample comprised cultured CD8+ T cells from PBMCs, obtained from culture after CMV antigen stimulation. The receptor comes from a human donor in good health (CMV status not recorded). Some clones in this sample may be carry-over from other donors' samples. CDR3: CASSYKTSGANVLTF. CDR3 sequence (DNA): TGTGCCAGCAGTTACAAAACCTCTGGGGCCAACGTCCTGACTTTC.